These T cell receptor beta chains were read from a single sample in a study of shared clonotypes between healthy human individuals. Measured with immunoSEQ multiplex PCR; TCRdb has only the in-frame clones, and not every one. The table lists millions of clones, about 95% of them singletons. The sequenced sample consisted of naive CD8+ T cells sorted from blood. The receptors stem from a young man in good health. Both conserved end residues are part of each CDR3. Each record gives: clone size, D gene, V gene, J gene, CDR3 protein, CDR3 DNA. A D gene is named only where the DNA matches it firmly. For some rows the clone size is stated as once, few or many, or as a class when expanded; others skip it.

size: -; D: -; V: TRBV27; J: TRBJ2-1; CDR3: CASSDNLNNEQFF; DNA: TGTGCCAGCAGTGACAATTTAAACAATGAGCAGTTCTTC
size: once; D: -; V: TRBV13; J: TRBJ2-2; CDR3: CASKDTNTGELFF; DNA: TGTGCCAGCAAGGATACGAACACCGGGGAGCTGTTTTTT
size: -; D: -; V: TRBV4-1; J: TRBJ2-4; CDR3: CASSPTVTKNIQYF; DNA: TGCGCCAGCAGCCCCACCGTTACCAAAAACATTCAGTACTTC
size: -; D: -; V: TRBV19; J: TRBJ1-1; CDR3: CASRPPQRRGDTEAFF; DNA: TGTGCCAGTAGACCACCTCAACGGAGGGGGGACACTGAAGCTTTCTTT
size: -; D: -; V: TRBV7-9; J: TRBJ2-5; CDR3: CASSFRDRAGATQYF; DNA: TGTGCCAGCAGCTTTAGAGACAGAGCCGGTGCGACCCAGTACTTC
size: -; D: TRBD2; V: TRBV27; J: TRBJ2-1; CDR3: CASSPSGRNYNEQFF; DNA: TGTGCCAGCAGCCCTAGCGGGAGGAATTACAATGAGCAGTTCTTC
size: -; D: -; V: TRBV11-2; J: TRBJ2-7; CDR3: CASSLDPQYEQYF; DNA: TGTGCCAGCAGCTTAGATCCCCAGTACGAGCAGTACTTC
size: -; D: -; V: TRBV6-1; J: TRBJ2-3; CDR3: CASSEMPVDTQYF; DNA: TGTGCCAGCAGTGAAATGCCAGTTGATACGCAGTATTTT
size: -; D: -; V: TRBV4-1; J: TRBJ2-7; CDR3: CASSQEFPGEGRTYEQYF; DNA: TGCGCCAGCAGCCAAGAGTTTCCAGGGGAAGGGAGAACCTACGAGCAGTACTTC
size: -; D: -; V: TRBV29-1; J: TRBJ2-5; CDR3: CSVIDSEQETQYF; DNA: TGCAGCGTCATAGACAGTGAACAAGAGACCCAGTACTTC
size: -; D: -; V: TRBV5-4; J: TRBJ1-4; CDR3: CASSFGGGAEEKLFF; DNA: TGTGCCAGCAGCTTTGGGGGAGGGGCCGAGGAAAAACTGTTTTTT
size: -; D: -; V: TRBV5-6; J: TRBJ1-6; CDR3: CASSHSETGGSPLHF; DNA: TGTGCCAGCAGCCACTCAGAAACCGGGGGTTCACCCCTCCACTTT
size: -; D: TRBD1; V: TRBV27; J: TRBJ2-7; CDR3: CASSYDRAREQYF; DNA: TGTGCCAGCAGTTATGACAGGGCTAGAGAGCAGTACTTC
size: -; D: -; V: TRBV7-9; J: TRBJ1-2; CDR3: CASSPGWINYGYTF; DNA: TGTGCCAGCAGCCCCGGATGGATAAACTATGGCTACACCTTC
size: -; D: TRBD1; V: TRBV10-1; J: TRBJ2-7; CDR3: CASSGDRVFSEQYF; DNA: TGCGCCAGCAGTGGGGACAGGGTCTTTTCCGAGCAGTACTTC
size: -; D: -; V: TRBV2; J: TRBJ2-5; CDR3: CASGEEGLVNPQETQYF; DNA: TGTGCCAGCGGCGAAGAGGGGCTAGTAAACCCCCAAGAGACCCAGTACTTC
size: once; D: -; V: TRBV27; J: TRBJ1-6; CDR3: CASTTGLLNSPLHF; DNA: TGTGCCAGCACCACGGGACTCTTAAATTCACCCCTCCACTTT
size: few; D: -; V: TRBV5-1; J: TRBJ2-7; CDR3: CASSLGAAYEQYF; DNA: TGCGCCAGCAGCTTGGGAGCAGCCTACGAGCAGTACTTC
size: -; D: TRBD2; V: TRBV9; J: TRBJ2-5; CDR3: CASSLGTSGRQETQYF; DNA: TGTGCCAGCAGCCTCGGGACTAGCGGGAGACAAGAGACCCAGTACTTC
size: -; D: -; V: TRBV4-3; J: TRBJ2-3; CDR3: CASSQEVLGKDTQYF; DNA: TGCGCCAGCAGCCAAGAAGTACTAGGAAAAGATACGCAGTATTTT
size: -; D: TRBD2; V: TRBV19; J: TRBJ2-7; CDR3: CASSNLAGGSYEQYF; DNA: TGTGCCAGTAGCAATCTAGCGGGAGGATCCTACGAGCAGTACTTC
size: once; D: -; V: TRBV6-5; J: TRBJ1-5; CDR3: CASSYSDSSNQPQHF; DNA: TGTGCCAGCAGTTACTCGGACAGCTCCAATCAGCCCCAGCATTTT
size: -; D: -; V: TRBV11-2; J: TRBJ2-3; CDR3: CASSLSLSTDTQYF; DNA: TGTGCCAGCAGCTTAAGCCTGAGCACAGATACGCAGTATTTT
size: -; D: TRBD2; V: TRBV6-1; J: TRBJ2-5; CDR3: CASNVLAGVGETQYF; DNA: TGTGCCAGCAACGTTTTAGCGGGGGTGGGAGAGACCCAGTACTTC
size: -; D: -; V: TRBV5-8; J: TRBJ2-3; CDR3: CASSLRADTQYF; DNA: TGTGCCAGCAGCTTGAGGGCAGATACGCAGTATTTT
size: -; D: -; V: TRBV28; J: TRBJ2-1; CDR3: CASSLLWGNEQFF; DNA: TGTGCCAGCAGTTTATTGTGGGGCAATGAGCAGTTCTTC
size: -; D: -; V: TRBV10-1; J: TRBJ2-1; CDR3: CASSYRESEGHEQFF; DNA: TGCGCCAGCAGTTACCGGGAGTCGGAGGGCCATGAGCAGTTCTTC
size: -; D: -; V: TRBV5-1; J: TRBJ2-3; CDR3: CASSFGTGTDTQYF; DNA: TGCGCCAGCAGCTTTGGTACAGGCACAGATACGCAGTATTTT
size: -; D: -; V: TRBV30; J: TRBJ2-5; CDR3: CAWSVVRGTQYF; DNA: TGTGCCTGGAGTGTAGTGAGGGGGACCCAGTACTTC
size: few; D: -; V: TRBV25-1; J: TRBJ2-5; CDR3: CASSTESTTQYF; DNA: TGTGCCAGCAGTACCGAATCCACGACCCAGTACTTC
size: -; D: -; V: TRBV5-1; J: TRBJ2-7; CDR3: CASSPLRGAATYEQYF; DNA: TGCGCCAGCAGCCCCCTTCGCGGGGCCGCGACCTACGAGCAGTACTTC